This T cell receptor beta chain stems from a study of cytomegalovirus exposure and HLA in healthy donors (TCRdb year 2017). Broadly, across the study: An earlier analysis of approximately 640 of the donors reported approximately 290 Gb of sequence data and about 100 million unique TCR beta sequences from 150 million to 200 million T cells. Class I and class II HLA loci were covered by the typing at four-digit resolution. Among 398 genotyped donors of the cohort, an average of approximately 250,000 unique TCR beta nucleotide sequences were sequenced per donor, roughly 20% of them non-productive. Donor age, sex, ethnicity and CMV serostatus were compiled alongside the repertoire data. Besides the first cohort of 550 to 750 subjects, a separate validation cohort made up of 120 different subjects was used. Using immunosequencing, the study profiled T cell repertoires from about 650 subjects and related those repertoires to cytomegalovirus serostatus. An early release covering about 600 HLA-typed donors comprised about 310 gigabases of sequencing data and approximately 80 million unique TCR sequences. To decide whether each TCR beta V gene segment behaved as functional or pseudogenic, an earlier analysis of approximately 600 of the donors relied on high-throughput TCR beta sequencing. To study patterns of TCR occurrence, a later analysis re-analyzed previously published TCR beta repertoires from around 700 donors and added high-resolution HLA genotyping. High-throughput TCR immunosequencing, statistical association of individual TCRs with disease status, and machine learning were combined to predict cytomegalovirus infection status. About five DR-DQ haplotypes were handled as single units for association and clustering because linkage in the cohort was strong. A later genetic analysis took genome-wide SNP genotypes for about 65% of the roughly 670 donors and used that subset as a discovery cohort. Of the roughly 390 genotyped donors, 65% to 90% fell in the genetic ancestry cluster associated with self-reported Caucasian donors. Typing coverage varied by locus: roughly 620-630 donors for A, B, C, DRB1 and DQB1; roughly 500 for DQA1; about 590 for DPA1; approximately 490 for DPB1. The aim of the study was to test whether cataloging public T cell receptors could identify signatures of past pathogen exposure. The later analysis used no new phenotypic data to find candidate immune exposures, relying instead on TCR beta sequences and their occurrence across donors. Every discovery cohort repertoire had been produced on one sequencing platform. What the research found in general, with its limitations: Strong co-occurrence of HLA alleles, especially DR and DQ, made assigning TCR associations to individual alleles difficult. Linkage disequilibrium might explain the correlated functional status among segregating V segments, but an unknown experimental factor could not be ruled out. Most TCR sequences were observed very rarely across donors, whereas some public TCRs were present in many individuals. V-gene and J-gene trimming of TCR beta chains was associated with a missense DCLRE1C variant in a later genetic analysis, and the association was replicated in an independent cohort. In a later analysis, most CMV-associated TCR beta chains were found to appear HLA-restricted, with HLA associations seemingly driven largely by CMV exposure. A later analysis associated approximately 17,000 TCR beta sequences with specific HLA alleles at a false discovery rate of 0.05. The cohort was sequenced for TCR beta chains only, and without alpha or paired-chain data the features that could be detected were limited. Immune exposure information for the cohort was limited to CMV serostatus. Some IMGT-functional V segments, including TRBV6-2 and TRBV6-3, could not be told apart with the 87-base-pair reads, so those segments were excluded. According to the authors, the approach could potentially be generalized to other disease states and immunological phenotypes. In vitro tests confirmed that three of the cytomegalovirus-associated TCR beta chains recognize cytomegalovirus antigens. In a later analysis, several top co-occurrence clusters were reported to appear linked to parvovirus B19, influenza, CMV and Epstein-Barr virus. The study gave a list of over 150 TCR beta chains associated with cytomegalovirus. According to a later genetic analysis, donors in an Asian-associated ancestry cluster had fewer N-insertions in productive TCRs than the approximately 690-donor mean. Sequencing depth was assumed to be roughly uniform across donors in the presence/absence analyses, though that assumption may not hold. Because counts were too low, fewer than 20 rarely observed V segments, including chromosome 9 orphons, were excluded from the earlier analysis of under 650 of the donors. A further reported finding was that TCR beta sequences accurately predicted the HLA-A and HLA-B alleles for most subjects in the first cohort. In a later analysis, TCR association rates were found to vary across HLA loci, with the most associated TCRs seen for DRB1 alleles and the fewest for HLA-C alleles. Because HLA typing was unavailable for some donors at each locus, only the typed subset was used in association tests. In an earlier analysis of about 600 of the donors, most TCR beta V segments appeared in productive rearrangements about 90% or about 30% of the time, broadly matching IMGT annotations. In both the original and validation cohorts, the classifier was reported to diagnose cytomegalovirus status with high specificity and sensitivity. A group of highly shared sequence variants was considered likely to be a technical artifact of the sequencing pipeline. In a later analysis, HLA-associated TCR beta chains showed more clonal expansion and lower generation probabilities than non-associated chains that were equally common.

The library relied on the immunoSEQ multiplex PCR assay. The multiplex PCR relied on a mix of 60 forward primers for TCR Vbeta segments and 13 reverse primers for TCR Jbeta segments. The CDR3 region of rearranged TCR beta genes was amplified from genomic DNA by a multiplex PCR assay. On the Illumina HiSeq System, the amplified TCR beta libraries were sequenced as 87-base-pair reads. Processing in the source paper ran as follows. A later analysis tallied 75 million to 95 million unique TCR beta chains across the 610 or so repertoires, and approximately 12 million of those chains were shared by two or more donors. A nearest-neighbor algorithm error-corrected the raw reads and collapsed the reads into unique sequences, merging closely related sequences to remove PCR and sequencing errors. V, D and J gene segments were assigned by aligning CDR3 sequences to IMGT reference sequences. For a sequence to be retained, at least a six-nucleotide match to both a V gene segment and a J gene segment was required. Rearrangements were classified as productive when the CDR3 lacked stop codons and remained in frame with V and J, and all other rearrangements were classified as non-productive. Following IMGT convention, CDR3 was defined as the stretch from the second conserved V-encoded cysteine to the conserved J-encoded phenylalanine. The earlier analysis of 500 to 600 of the donors excluded sequences that lacked an unambiguous match to a single V gene segment. In an earlier analysis of 587 of the donors, a V segment was called functional when productive rearrangements were above 56.7%, and segregating when the standard deviation between donors exceeded 5%. A statistical classification framework was built to diagnose cytomegalovirus status from the catalog of TCR beta chain sequences. A later analysis assigned V and J genes by comparing TCR nucleotide sequences with IMGT/GENE-DB human TR gene sequences. In a later analysis, CDR3 sequences and most-parsimonious VDJ recombination scenarios were assigned using the TCRdist pipeline. In a later analysis, each TCR beta chain was defined by its CDR3 amino acid sequence together with its V-gene family, and reads lacking a unique V-gene family were excluded. A later analysis removed nearly 600 highly shared, low-generation-probability nucleotide sequences to deal with suspected cross-contamination and a sequencing artifact. In a later analysis, a clonal expansion index was calculated for each public chain from normalized within-repertoire ranks of inferred template counts. In a later analysis, generation probabilities were computed using a VDJ recombination model fitted to out-of-frame rearrangements, and the results were checked against IGoR. Hypergeometric tests were used in a later analysis to score TCR-TCR, TCR-HLA and TCR-CMV co-occurrence, with a repertoire-size bias correction applied to the TCR pairs. In a later analysis, false discovery rates were estimated by permuting HLA or CMV assignments 20 times. In a later analysis, co-occurring TCRs were grouped using DBSCAN, and TCRdist sequence similarity was added for clustering within HLA-allele-positive subsets. Repertoires with fewer than 30,000 or more than 120,000 public chains were left out of co-occurrence clustering, as were five repertoires with anomalous nucleotide sharing. In TCRdb, the immuneACCESS table is reduced to in-frame sequences with V and J assigned. These tables do not hold every clone; where another copy was compared, an unresolved V gene accounts for under half, and the others remain unexplained. The V and J calls and the clone size are those of that table, but D and trimming were determined from the DNA. Recorded for this sample are 150,000 to 200,000 clones; 80% of them occurred a single time. The ten largest clonotypes hold about 9.5% of the sample.

About this clone itself: Its cognate antigen has yet to be identified. No clone much larger than this one lies a single base away; base qualities are absent.

The cohort was made up of 500 to 850 healthy bone marrow donors. Cohort members were all nominally healthy when sampled, although unrecorded immune exposures were likely present. The donor was CMV seropositive and was included in the group of 250 to 300 seropositive cohort members. A peripheral blood sample was provided by each donor, and peripheral blood mononuclear cells were used for TCR beta sequencing. Genomic DNA extraction from the blood cell samples was performed with the Qiagen DNeasy Blood Extraction Kit. Trimming takes 0 bases off V and 2 bases off J; junction bases not matched to a gene: 5. The CDR3 has 17 amino acids, counting the end cysteine and phenylalanine. CDR3 DNA only is kept here, 51 bases in frame from base 1. The germline V gene supplies CDR1 SGDLS and CDR2 YYNGEE.

Sample: PBMCs. The receptor's source is a man between 18 and 35 years old in good health and CMV-seropositive. The sequence joins TRBV9 to TRBJ2-2, and 9 junctional nucleotides match TRBD1. The CDR3 region: CASSVEGTGSNTGELFF. The base sequence is TGTGCCAGCAGCGTAGAAGGGACAGGGAGTAACACCGGGGAGCTGTTTTTT.